The 17 T cell receptor beta chains below were found in one sample sequenced in a study of early T cells in non-severe SARS-CoV-2 infection (dated by TCRdb to the early 2020s). Library prep was done by 5' RACE. This sample was sequenced with a NextSeq 500. Clones were called with MiXCR by TCRdb after fastp trimmed the public reads at Q25, and only in-frame beta chains were retained. When rows share a CDR3 protein, they turn into one entry using the most common DNA and genes. The sample table holds some 82,000 distinct CDR3 sequences, of which about 6.5% were seen once. Of the sample, less than 9.5% falls within the top ten clones. Sequencing was done on a sample of whole blood. The origin of the receptors is an adult who was a healthcare worker with PCR-confirmed SARS-CoV-2 infection or an uninfected control (not recorded which).

This clonotype turned up a few times. V usage is TRBV19 and J usage is TRBJ1-5, with TRBD1 matching 9 bases. Germline V gene sequence: CDR1 LNHDA, CDR2 SQIVND (reference sequence). Trimming removed 3 bases from V and 5 bases from J; junction bases left unmatched: 5. The CDR3 consists of 15 residues. The CDR3 nucleotides read TGTGCCAGTAGTATGGGGGGACAGGGTGATCAGCCCCAGCATTTT. It yields the protein CASSMGGQGDQPQHF.

This clonotype was seen ten or more times. The CDR3 DNA reads TGTGCCAGCAGACTAAATCAGAACAGACCTGGCTACACCTTC. Amino acids: CASRLNQNRPGYTF. This sequence joins TRBV2 and TRBJ1-2; D gene unclear. Looked up from germline, CDR1 is SNHLY and CDR2 is FYNNEI. Trimming removed 6 bases from V and 7 bases from J, with 18 bases in between. The CDR3 runs 14 residues.

The table lists this clonotype with many counts. The gene calls are TRBV14 and TRBJ2-4; 10 positions match TRBD2. This CDR3 contains 17 residues. V dropped 3 bases and J dropped 1; count of bases not matched to a gene: 6. Germline CDR1 SGHDN, CDR2 FVKESK. The CDR3 DNA reads TGTGCCAGCAGCCAGGAGACTAGCGGGTATGCCAAAAACATTCAGTACTTC. Amino acids: CASSQETSGYAKNIQYF.

This clonotype was recorded many times. The chain couples TRBV10-1 to TRBJ2-1; 10 nucleotides line up with TRBD1. V trimming: 3 bases; J trimming: 6 bases; junction bases outside the gene matches: 8. The CDR3 has 16 residues. Germline CDR1 and CDR2: WNHNN and SYGVQD (reference sequence). The CDR3 is CASSEQPGQGRNEQFF. CDR3 DNA sequence: TGCGCCAGCAGTGAACAACCGGGACAGGGGCGCAATGAGCAGTTCTTC.

The gene calls are TRBV5-1 and TRBJ1-2; 10 bases align to TRBD1. After removal of 5 bases from V and 6 bases from J, the junction contained 7 bases not matched to a gene. The CDR3 has 14 amino acids. Germline V gene lookup returns CDR1 SGHRS and CDR2 YFSETQ. The chain's CDR3 is CASRAGTGEDGYTF. In nucleotides, the CDR3 is TGCGCCAGCAGGGCCGGGACAGGGGAAGATGGCTACACCTTC.

This clonotype showed up many times. The chain carries TRBV29-1 and TRBJ2-3, with 15 bases fitting TRBD2. The CDR3 consists of 16 residues. Germline V gives CDR1 SQVTM, CDR2 ANQGSEA. Trimming cost V 6 bases and J 4 bases; bases outside gene matches: 8. The CDR3 nucleotides read TGCAGCGTCCAGGGACTAGCGGGAGGTACTGCAGATACGCAGTATTTT. This codes for CSVQGLAGGTADTQYF.

This clonotype was observed many times. J is TRBJ2-3 and V is TRBV20-1; D tentatively fits TRBD1 or TRBD2 (5 bases each). Looked up from germline, CDR1 is DFQATT and CDR2 is SNEGSKA (reference sequence). The CDR3 consists of 12 residues. V was cut by 8 bases and J by 3 bases, with 12 bases left in between. CDR3 nucleotide sequence: TGCAGTAGAGAGGGGATGACAGATACGCAGTATTTT. Protein product: CSREGMTDTQYF.

This clonotype was seen only once. The chain uses TRBV6-5 and TRBJ2-6; D is uncertain. Germline values: CDR1 MNHEY, CDR2 SVGAGI. CDR3 length: 15 amino acids. V lost 6 bases and J lost 0, with 9 bases in between. CDR3 sequence reads: CASSPLASGANVLTF. DNA for the CDR3: TGTGCCAGCAGCCCTCTCGCCTCTGGGGCCAACGTCCTGACTTTC.

This chain links TRBV7-9 with TRBJ2-1; D not resolved. The CDR3 runs 13 residues. Per the germline V gene, CDR1 is SEHNR and CDR2 is FQNEAQ (reference sequence). Trimming pared 1 base from V and 9 bases from J, leaving 10 bases between. CDR3 sequence: CASSLEALVEQFF. The CDR3 DNA is TGTGCCAGCAGCTTAGAGGCACTCGTTGAGCAGTTCTTC.

There are a few counts of this clonotype. The chain couples TRBV18 to TRBJ2-6; no clear D gene. Germline loops: CDR1 KGHSH, CDR2 LQKENI. V was pared by 1 base and J by 0 bases, with 4 bases between. The CDR3 sequence is 15 residues long. The CDR3 region has the DNA TGTGCCAGCTCACCACGGAGCTCTGGGGCCAACGTCCTGACTTTC. This sequence encodes CASSPRSSGANVLTF.

This clonotype was counted a few times. The chain recombines TRBV6-2 or TRBV6-3 with TRBJ2-1; D gene unclear. This CDR3 is 11 amino acids long. Trimming left V 6 bases short and J 6 bases short, with 6 bases between. CDR1 and CDR2 (germline): MNHEY, SVGEGT. The CDR3 nucleotides are TGTGCCAGCAGCATAAGCAATGAGCAGTTCTTC. This encodes CASSISNEQFF.

The chain carries TRBV20-1 and TRBJ1-2, with TRBD1 identical over 9 bases. The ends lost 6 bases at V and 0 bases at J; junction bases unmatched: 8. Germline V gene lookup returns CDR1 DFQATT and CDR2 SNEGSKA (reference sequence). CDR3 length: 15 residues. The CDR3 coding sequence is TGCAGTGCATCCGGGACAGGGAATGCTAACTATGGCTACACCTTC. This sequence encodes CSASGTGNANYGYTF.

This clonotype was counted between two and nine times. The chain couples TRBV12-3 or TRBV12-4 to TRBJ1-1; D remains ambiguous. The CDR3 extends over 13 amino acids. V lost 6 bases, J lost 5 bases, and 13 bases lay in between. As DNA, the CDR3 is TGTGCCAGCAGGGGTATCAGTGGGACTGAAGCTTTCTTT. Translating gives CASRGISGTEAFF.

This clonotype was detected ten times or more. The chain has TRBV7-6 and TRBJ2-2, with TRBD1 identical over 7 bases. Germline loops: CDR1 SGHVS, CDR2 FNYEAQ. V shed 0 bases, J shed 0 bases, and the junction held 4 bases outside the gene matches. The CDR3 contains 17 residues. The CDR3 here is CASSLAVTGSNTGELFF. Here the CDR3 DNA reads TGTGCCAGCAGCTTAGCGGTGACAGGGTCGAACACCGGGGAGCTGTTTTTT.

The sample holds many counts of this clonotype. The rearrangement links TRBV12-3 or TRBV12-4 to TRBJ1-5; 7 bases align to TRBD1. The CDR3 extends over 13 amino acids. V was pared by 3 bases and J by 5 bases, with 1 base of the junction left unmatched. As DNA, the CDR3 is TGTGCCAGCAGTTTTGACAGGGATCAGCCCCAGCATTTT. Translation gives CASSFDRDQPQHF.

This clonotype was seen ten or more times. This chain uses TRBV2 with TRBJ2-3; D is unresolved. The CDR3 has 15 amino acids. The germline V gene encodes CDR1 SNHLY and CDR2 FYNNEI. V was trimmed by 5 bases and J by 5 bases, leaving 17 bases between them. CDR3 sequence reads: CASSSVAGVLDTQYF. The DNA for the CDR3 is TGTGCCAGCAGTTCGGTAGCTGGGGTGCTAGATACGCAGTATTTT.

The sample holds many counts of this clonotype. The chain has TRBV20-1 and TRBJ2-2; 10 positions match TRBD2. V lost 0 bases, J lost 3 bases, and 4 bases stayed unmatched. Germline values: CDR1 DFQATT, CDR2 SNEGSKA (reference sequence). This CDR3 region has 16 residues. Written as DNA, the CDR3 is TGCAGTGCTAGAGATCTGCTAGCGGGAGACACCGGGGAGCTGTTTTTT. This codes for CSARDLLAGDTGELFF.